This T cell receptor beta chain was retrieved from a study of cytomegalovirus exposure and HLA in healthy donors. Study-level points and caveats: Segments of the TCR beta V type were, in most cases, productive about 87% or about 30% of the time in an earlier analysis. What a later analysis reportedly showed was that an Asian-associated ancestry cluster had fewer N-insertions than the roughly 670-donor mean.

Use of 60 Vbeta and 13 Jbeta primers characterized the PCR. The table came from immunoSEQ multiplex PCR; TCRdb's copy has only in-frame clones and leaves some out. The sample includes about 160,000 clones, around 79% seen only once; the top ten take around 4%. This clone was observed a single time. Its cognate antigen is unknown. The sequenced sample was PBMCs. The TCR comes from a middle-aged man in good health and CMV-seronegative.

The CDR3 region is CASSLSKGYEQYF. The CDR3 nucleotides read TGTGCCAGCAGCTTAAGTAAGGGGTACGAGCAGTACTTC. This sequence joins TRBV7-3 and TRBJ2-7, with D perhaps matching TRBD1 (5 bases). Germline V gives CDR1 SGHTA, CDR2 FQGTGA. This CDR3 has 13 amino acids. Trimming pared 1 base from V and 4 bases from J, leaving 8 bases between.